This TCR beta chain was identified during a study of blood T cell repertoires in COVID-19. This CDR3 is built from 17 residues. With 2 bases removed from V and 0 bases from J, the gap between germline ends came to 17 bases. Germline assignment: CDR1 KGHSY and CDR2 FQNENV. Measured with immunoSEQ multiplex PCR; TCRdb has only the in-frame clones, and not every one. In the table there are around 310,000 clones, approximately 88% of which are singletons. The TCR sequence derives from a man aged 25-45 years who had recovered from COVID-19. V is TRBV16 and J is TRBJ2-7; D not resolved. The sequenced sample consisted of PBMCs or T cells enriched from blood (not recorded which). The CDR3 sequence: CASSQGLGYSFSYEQYF. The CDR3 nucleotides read TGTGCCAGCAGCCAAGGGTTGGGCTACTCGTTCTCCTACGAGCAGTACTTC.